This T cell receptor (beta chain) was captured by sequencing in a study of shared clonotypes between healthy human individuals. Study summary: Researchers assigned three CD4 naive, three CD4 memory, two CD8 naive and one CD8 memory plate to each donor.

Overall study findings and caveats: Naive subsets generally exceeded memory subsets in estimated richness.

This was a deep-level run. Here immunoSEQ multiplex PCR was the method, and the copy in TCRdb shows in-frame clones only, minus some. The data show some 2.1 million clones, around 96% seen once. Terminally differentiated effector memory CD45RA+ cells were excluded by CCR7 positive selection of CD45RO-negative cells. Germline lookup yields CDR1 MNHEY and CDR2 SMNVEV (reference sequence). Trimming pared 5 bases from V and 4 bases from J, leaving 9 bases between. This CDR3 is built from 12 residues. This clone was seen a single time. Its specificity is unknown. The gene calls are TRBV27 and TRBJ2-7, with unresolved D. The source is a young man in good health. Sequencing was done on a sample of naive CD8+ T cells sorted from blood. CDR3: CASSPSRYEQYF. The DNA for the CDR3 is TGTGCCAGCAGTCCGAGCCGGTACGAGCAGTACTTC.